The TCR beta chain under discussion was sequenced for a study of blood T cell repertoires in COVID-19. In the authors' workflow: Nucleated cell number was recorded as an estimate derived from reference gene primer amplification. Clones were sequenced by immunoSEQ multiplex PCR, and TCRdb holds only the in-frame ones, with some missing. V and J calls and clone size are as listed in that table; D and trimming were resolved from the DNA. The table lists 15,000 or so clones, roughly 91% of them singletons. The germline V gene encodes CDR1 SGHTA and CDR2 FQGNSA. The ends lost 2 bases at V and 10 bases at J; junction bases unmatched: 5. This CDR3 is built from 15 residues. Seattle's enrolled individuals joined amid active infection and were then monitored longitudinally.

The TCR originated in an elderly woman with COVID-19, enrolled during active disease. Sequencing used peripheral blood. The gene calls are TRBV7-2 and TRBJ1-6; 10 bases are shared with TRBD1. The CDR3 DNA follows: TGTGCCAGCAGCTTATTGGGGACAGGGGAATCACCCCTCCACTTT. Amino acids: CASSLLGTGESPLHF.